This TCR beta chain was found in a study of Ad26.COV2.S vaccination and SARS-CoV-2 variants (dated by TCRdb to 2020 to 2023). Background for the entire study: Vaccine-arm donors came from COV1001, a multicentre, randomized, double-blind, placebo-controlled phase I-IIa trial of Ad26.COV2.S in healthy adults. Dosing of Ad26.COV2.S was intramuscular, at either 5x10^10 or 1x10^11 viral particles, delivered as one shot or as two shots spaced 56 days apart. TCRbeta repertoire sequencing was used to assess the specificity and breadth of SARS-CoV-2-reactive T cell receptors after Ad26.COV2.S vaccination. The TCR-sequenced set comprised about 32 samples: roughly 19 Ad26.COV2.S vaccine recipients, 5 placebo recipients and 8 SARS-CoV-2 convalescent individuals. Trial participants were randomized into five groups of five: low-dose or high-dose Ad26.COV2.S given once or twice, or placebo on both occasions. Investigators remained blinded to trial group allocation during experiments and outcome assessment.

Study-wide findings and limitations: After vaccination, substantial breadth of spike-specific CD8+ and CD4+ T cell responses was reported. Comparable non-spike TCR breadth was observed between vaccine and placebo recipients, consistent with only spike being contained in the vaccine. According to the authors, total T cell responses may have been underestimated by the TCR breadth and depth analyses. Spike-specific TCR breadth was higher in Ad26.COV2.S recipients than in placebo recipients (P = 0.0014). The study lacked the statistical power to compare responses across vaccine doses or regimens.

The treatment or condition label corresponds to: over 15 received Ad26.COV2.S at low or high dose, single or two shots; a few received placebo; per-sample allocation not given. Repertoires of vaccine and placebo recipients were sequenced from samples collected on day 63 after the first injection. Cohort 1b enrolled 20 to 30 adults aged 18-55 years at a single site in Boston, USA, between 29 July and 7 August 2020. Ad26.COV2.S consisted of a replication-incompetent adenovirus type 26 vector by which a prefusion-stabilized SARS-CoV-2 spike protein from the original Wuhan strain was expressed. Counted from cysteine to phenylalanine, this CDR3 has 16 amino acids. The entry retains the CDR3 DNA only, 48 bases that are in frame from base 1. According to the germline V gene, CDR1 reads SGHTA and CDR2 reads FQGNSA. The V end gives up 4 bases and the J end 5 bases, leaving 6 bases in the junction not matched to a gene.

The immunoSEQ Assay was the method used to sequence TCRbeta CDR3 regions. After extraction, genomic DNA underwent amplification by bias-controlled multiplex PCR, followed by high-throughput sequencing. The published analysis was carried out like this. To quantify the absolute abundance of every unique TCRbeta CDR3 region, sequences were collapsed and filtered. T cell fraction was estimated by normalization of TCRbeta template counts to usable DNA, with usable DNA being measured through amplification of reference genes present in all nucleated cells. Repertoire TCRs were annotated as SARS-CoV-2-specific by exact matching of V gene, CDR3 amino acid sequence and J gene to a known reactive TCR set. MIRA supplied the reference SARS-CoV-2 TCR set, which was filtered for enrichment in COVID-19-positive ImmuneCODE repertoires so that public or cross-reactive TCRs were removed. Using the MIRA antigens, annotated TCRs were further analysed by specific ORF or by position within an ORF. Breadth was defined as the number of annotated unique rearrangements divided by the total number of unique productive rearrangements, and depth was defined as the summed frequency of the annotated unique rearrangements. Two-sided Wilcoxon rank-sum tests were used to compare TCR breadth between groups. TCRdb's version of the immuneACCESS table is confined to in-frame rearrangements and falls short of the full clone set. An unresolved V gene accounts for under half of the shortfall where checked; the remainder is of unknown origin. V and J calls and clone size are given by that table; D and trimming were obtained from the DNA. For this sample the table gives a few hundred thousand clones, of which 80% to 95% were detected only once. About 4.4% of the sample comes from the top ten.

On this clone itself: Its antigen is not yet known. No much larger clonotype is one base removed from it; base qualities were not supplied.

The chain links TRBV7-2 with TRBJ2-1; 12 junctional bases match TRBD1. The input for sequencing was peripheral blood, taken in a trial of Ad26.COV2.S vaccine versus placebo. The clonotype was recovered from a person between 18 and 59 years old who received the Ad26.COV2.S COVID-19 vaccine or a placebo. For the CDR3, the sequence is CASSSMGQGAHNEQFF. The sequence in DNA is TGTGCCAGCAGCTCCATGGGACAGGGGGCCCACAATGAGCAGTTCTTC. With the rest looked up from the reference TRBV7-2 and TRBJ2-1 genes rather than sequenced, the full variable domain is GAGVSQSPSNKVTEKGKDVELRCDPISGHTALYWYRQSLGQGLEFLIYFQGNSAPDKSGLPSDRFSAERTGGSVSTLTIQRTQQEDSAVYLCASSSMGQGAHNEQFFGPGTRLTVL.